A single TCR beta chain is shown here with its context. Germline values: CDR1 SGHDN, CDR2 FVKESK. With V trimmed by 3 bases and J by 6 bases, 7 bases remained unmatched. CDR3 length equals 16 residues. The data derive from a study of glioma-infiltrating T cells after dendritic cell vaccination. Only in-frame clones appear in the TCRdb table, and some are missing; sequencing was by immunoSEQ multiplex PCR. The table records 30,000 to 40,000 clones, approximately 80% of them present only once. Sequencing was performed on blood, taken before dendritic cell vaccination. The clonotype originates from a human donor with glioblastoma. This chain links TRBV14 with TRBJ2-5, with 13 bases identical to TRBD2. The CDR3 protein is CASSHSGTSGEKTQYF. The CDR3 DNA follows: TGTGCCAGCAGCCACTCCGGGACTAGCGGGGAAAAGACCCAGTACTTC.